This TCR beta chain was captured by sequencing in a study of cytomegalovirus exposure and HLA in healthy donors. Researchers ran the PCR with 60 Vbeta and 13 Jbeta primers. Here immunoSEQ multiplex PCR was the method, and the copy in TCRdb shows in-frame clones only, minus some. The sample consists of 150,000 or so clones, roughly 75% of them appearing once. Likely unrecorded immune exposures existed in these nominally healthy donors. The sequence was obtained from a female donor in good health and CMV-seronegative. Sequenced material: PBMCs.

The CDR3 DNA sequence: TGCGCCAGCAGCTTGGGTGCGGGACAGGCACTCATGAACACTGAAGCTTTCTTT. It translates to CASSLGAGQALMNTEAFF. This sequence joins TRBV5-1 and TRBJ1-1; the match to TRBD1 covers 8 bases. Germline CDR1 and CDR2: SGHRS and YFSETQ. The CDR3 length is 18 residues. V lost 0 bases, J lost 0 bases, and 10 bases stayed unmatched.